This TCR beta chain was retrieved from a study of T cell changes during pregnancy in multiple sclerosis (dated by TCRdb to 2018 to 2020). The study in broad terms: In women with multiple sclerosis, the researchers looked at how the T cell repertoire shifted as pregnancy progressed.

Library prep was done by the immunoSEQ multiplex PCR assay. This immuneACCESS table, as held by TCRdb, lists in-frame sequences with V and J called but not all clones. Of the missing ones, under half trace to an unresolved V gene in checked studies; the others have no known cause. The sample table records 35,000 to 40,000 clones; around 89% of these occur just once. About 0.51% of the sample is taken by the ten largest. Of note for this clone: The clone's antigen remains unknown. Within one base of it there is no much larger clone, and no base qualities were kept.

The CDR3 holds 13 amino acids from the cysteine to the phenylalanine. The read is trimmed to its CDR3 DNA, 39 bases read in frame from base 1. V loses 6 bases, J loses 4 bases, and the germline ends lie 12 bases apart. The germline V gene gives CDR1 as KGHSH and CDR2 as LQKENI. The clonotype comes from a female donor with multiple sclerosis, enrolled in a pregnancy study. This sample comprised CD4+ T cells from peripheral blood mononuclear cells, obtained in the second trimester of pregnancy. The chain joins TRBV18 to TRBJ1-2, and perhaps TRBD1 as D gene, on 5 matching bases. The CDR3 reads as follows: CASSPRGGYGYTF. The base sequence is TGTGCCAGCTCCCCGAGGGGAGGCTATGGCTACACCTTC. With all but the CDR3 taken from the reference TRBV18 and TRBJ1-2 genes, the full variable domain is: NAGVMQNPRHLVRRRGQEARLRCSPMKGHSHVYWYRQLPEEGLKFMVYLQKENIIDESGMPKERFSAEFPKEGPSILRIQQVVRGDSAAYFCASSPRGGYGYTFGSGTRLTVV.